This TCR beta chain was sequenced during a study of T cells in localized non-small cell lung cancer. Regarding the study as a whole: It was uninvolved adjacent lung that showed the highest T cell clonality, exceeding tumor. The study detected a median approximately 50 of the top 100 tumor clones in adjacent lung. A higher density of T cells in blood coincided with extended overall survival.

Worth noting for this clone: Its antigen is undetermined.

Clones were read by immunoSEQ multiplex PCR, and TCRdb kept only the in-frame ones, dropping some. The profile covers about 2,800 clones, with roughly 21% appearing a single time and 8.5% to 14% taken by the ten largest. The adjacent lung that was sampled lay at least 2 cm from the tumor margin and showed no atypia. Trimming shortened V by 10 bases and J by 6 bases, and 19 bases separated the two germline ends. Germline V gives CDR1 LNHDA, CDR2 SQIVND (reference sequence). The CDR3 contains 14 residues. Sample: normal lung tissue next to the tumor, taken before any cancer treatment. The TCR comes from a woman aged 35 to 69 with stage I lung adenocarcinoma. The genes are TRBV19 and TRBJ2-4; either TRBD1 or TRBD2 may fit D (6 bases each). CDR3 in DNA: TGTGCCACTTCTGAGAGGGGGGACGGAAACATTCAGTACTTC. Translating gives CATSERGDGNIQYF. Full variable domain (missing parts from reference TRBV19 and TRBJ2-4): DGGITQSPKYLFRKEGQNVTLSCEQNLNHDAMYWYRQDPGQGLRLIYYSQIVNDFQKGDIAEGYSVSREKKESFPLTVTSAQKNPTAFYLCATSERGDGNIQYFGAGTRLSVL.